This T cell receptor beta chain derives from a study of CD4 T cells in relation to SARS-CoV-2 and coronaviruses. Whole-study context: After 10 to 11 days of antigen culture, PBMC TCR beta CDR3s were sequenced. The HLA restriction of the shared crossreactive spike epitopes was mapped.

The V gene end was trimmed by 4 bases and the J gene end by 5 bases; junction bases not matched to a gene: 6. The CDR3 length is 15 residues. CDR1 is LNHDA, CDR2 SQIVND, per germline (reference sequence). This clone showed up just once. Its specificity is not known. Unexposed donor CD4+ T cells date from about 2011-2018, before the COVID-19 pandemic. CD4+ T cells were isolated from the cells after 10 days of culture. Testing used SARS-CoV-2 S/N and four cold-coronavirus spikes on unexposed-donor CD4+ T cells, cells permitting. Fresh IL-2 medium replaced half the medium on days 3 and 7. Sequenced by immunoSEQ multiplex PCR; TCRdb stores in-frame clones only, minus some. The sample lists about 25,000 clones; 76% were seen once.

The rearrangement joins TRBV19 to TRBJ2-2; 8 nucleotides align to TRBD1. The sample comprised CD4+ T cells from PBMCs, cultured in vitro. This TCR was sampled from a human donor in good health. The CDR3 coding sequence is TGTGCCAGTAGTACGGGACAGGTGATAACCGGGGAGCTGTTTTTT. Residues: CASSTGQVITGELFF.